A single sample is the source of the 19 T cell receptor beta chains below, sequenced in a study of cytomegalovirus exposure and HLA in healthy donors. Primers for the PCR totalled 60 Vbeta and 13 Jbeta. The table came from immunoSEQ multiplex PCR; TCRdb's copy has only in-frame clones and leaves some out. The sample records over 75,000 clones, about 75% being singletons. The specimen was PBMCs. The receptors originated from a female donor in good health and CMV-seronegative.

The chain joins TRBV5-1 to TRBJ1-2; D is perhaps TRBD1 (5 bases). The ends were cut back, 0 bases at V and 0 bases at J, with 6 bases in the middle. This CDR3 contains 14 residues. Germline-derived CDR1 and CDR2 are SGHRS and YFSETQ. In nucleotides, the CDR3 is TGCGCCAGCAGCTTGGACAGGTCTAACTATGGCTACACCTTC. Protein product: CASSLDRSNYGYTF.

The chain joins TRBV6-5 to TRBJ2-7, with 12 positions matching TRBD2. The V gene's germline CDR1 is MNHEY and CDR2 SVGAGI. This CDR3 contains 15 residues. The junction had 6 bases not matched to a gene; V was cut back by 5 bases and J by 4 bases. The CDR3 reads CASSLRTSGKYEQYF. CDR3 DNA: TGTGCCAGCAGTCTACGGACTAGCGGGAAATACGAGCAGTACTTC.

The V call is TRBV28, the J call TRBJ1-3; TRBD1 is a possible D gene (6 bases). Trimming left V 4 bases short and J 7 bases short, with 14 bases between. The CDR3 spans 14 residues. In germline, CDR1 is MDHEN, CDR2 SYDVKM. The CDR3 nucleotides are TGTGCCAGCAGTTCCCAGGGGATAAGGAACACCATATATTTT. It translates to CASSSQGIRNTIYF.

The chain carries TRBV4-1 and TRBJ2-7, with D maybe TRBD1 (6 bases). Germline assignment: CDR1 MGHRA and CDR2 YSYEKL. V lost 4 bases to trimming and J lost 3 bases, with 13 bases between them. The CDR3 loop spans 14 amino acids. For the CDR3, the DNA is TGCGCCAGCAGCCCGAAACAGGGCGACTACGAGCAGTACTTC. It encodes CASSPKQGDYEQYF.

The chain carries TRBV2 and TRBJ2-3, with 12 bases aligning to TRBD2. V lost 0 bases to trimming and J lost 2 bases; unmatched junction nucleotides: 3. This CDR3 spans 17 amino acids. Germline V gene sequence: CDR1 SNHLY, CDR2 FYNNEI. The CDR3 loop is CASSEAGLAGPTDTQYF. CDR3 coding DNA: TGTGCCAGCAGTGAAGCGGGACTAGCGGGTCCCACAGATACGCAGTATTTT.

The rearrangement links TRBV18 to TRBJ2-2, with 8 nucleotides matching TRBD1. This CDR3 region has 16 residues. J lost 4 bases, V lost 3 bases, and 7 bases had no gene match. Germline values: CDR1 KGHSH, CDR2 LQKENI. CDR3 region: CASSPPMQGATGELFF. The DNA of the CDR3 is TGTGCCAGCTCACCCCCCATGCAGGGGGCCACCGGGGAGCTGTTTTTT.

This chain connects TRBV5-4 to TRBJ2-1; 7 nucleotides align to TRBD2. Germline V lookup: CDR1 SGHNT, CDR2 YYREEE (reference sequence). V lost 1 base to trimming and J lost 4 bases; unmatched junction nucleotides: 5. This CDR3 contains 15 residues. The CDR3 loop is CASSLWSSGYNEQFF. CDR3 bases: TGTGCCAGCAGCTTGTGGTCTAGCGGATACAATGAGCAGTTCTTC.

A note on this clone: At one of its ends the junction is not consistent with the germline gene, which may arise from a read error. The same CDR3 is also encoded by other DNA sequences in this sample. This chain links TRBV4-3 with TRBJ1-6, with D tentatively TRBD1 (6 bases). Germline lookup yields CDR1 LGHNA and CDR2 YSLEER. The CDR3 consists of 13 residues. The chain's CDR3 is CASSSGQSSPLHF. The CDR3 nucleotides read TGCGCTAGCAGCTCCGGACAGAGCTCACCCCTCCACTTT.

The V gene is TRBV15, the J gene TRBJ1-2; TRBD1 matches at 12 bases. The V gene's germline CDR1 is LNHNV and CDR2 YYDKDF (reference sequence). V shed 1 base and J 4 bases; nucleotides not matched to a gene: 4. There are 16 residues in the CDR3. Here the CDR3 reads CATSRAMGQGAYGYTF. The CDR3 nucleotides are TGTGCCACCAGCAGAGCGATGGGACAGGGGGCCTATGGCTACACCTTC.

This chain uses TRBV6-4 with TRBJ1-6; 7 bases align to TRBD1. CDR3 length equals 13 residues. V lost 3 bases, J lost 8 bases, and 1 base stayed unmatched. Germline V gene data show CDR1 as MRHNA and CDR2 as SNTAGT. CDR3 protein: CASSETGDSPLHF. CDR3 coding DNA: TGTGCCAGCAGTGAAACAGGGGATTCACCCCTCCACTTT.

The rearrangement joins TRBV5-6 to TRBJ2-5; D is possibly TRBD2 (5 bases). V gave up 4 bases and J gave up 2 bases, with 21 bases separating them. Germline V gene sequence: CDR1 SGHDT, CDR2 YYEEEE. This CDR3 has 17 amino acids. CDR3 DNA: TGTGCCAGCAGCCTGGCAGTTACGGGAAACTTGCAAGAGACCCAGTACTTC. Its protein is CASSLAVTGNLQETQYF.

The genes are TRBV6-6 and TRBJ2-7; 7 bases line up with TRBD2. Germline V lookup: CDR1 MNHNY, CDR2 SVGAGI (reference sequence). V shed 0 bases and J 6 bases; nucleotides not matched to a gene: 5. The CDR3 extends over 14 amino acids. The CDR3 DNA is TGTGCCAGCAGTTACTCGGGAGGGCGAATCGAGCAGTACTTC. This translates into CASSYSGGRIEQYF.

This chain connects TRBV11-2 to TRBJ2-7; D possibly corresponds to TRBD2 (5 bases). The CDR3 contains 13 residues. Trimming shortened V by 1 base and J by 2 bases, and 6 bases separated the two germline ends. Germline V gene data show CDR1 as SGHAT and CDR2 as FQNNGV. For the CDR3, the DNA is TGTGCCAGCAGCTTAGCGGGGACCTACGAGCAGTACTTC. As protein: CASSLAGTYEQYF. Combining the CDR3 with reference TRBV11-2 and TRBJ2-7 gives the whole variable domain EAGVAQSPRYKIIEKRQSVAFWCNPISGHATLYWYQQILGQGPKLLIQFQNNGVVDDSQLPKDRFSAERLKGVDSTLKIQPAKLEDSAVYLCASSLAGTYEQYFGPGTRLTVT.

This clone appeared once. J is TRBJ2-1 and V is TRBV5-4; 9 nucleotides align to TRBD2. The CDR3 contains 15 residues. Trimming removed 1 base from V and 1 base from J; junction bases left unmatched: 0. The germline gives CDR1 SGHNT, CDR2 YYREEE (reference sequence). The CDR3 region is CASSLTSGSYNEQFF. In DNA, the CDR3 is TGTGCCAGCAGCTTGACTAGCGGGTCCTACAATGAGCAGTTCTTC.

This rearrangement joins TRBV5-4 to TRBJ1-4, with D perhaps matching TRBD1 (6 bases). The V gene lost 4 bases and the J gene lost 3 bases, with 13 bases spanning the gap. CDR1 SGHNT and CDR2 YYREEE come from the germline V gene (reference sequence). The CDR3 covers 15 residues. CDR3 amino acids: CASSLIGGANEKLFF. In DNA form, the CDR3 reads TGTGCCAGCAGCCTAATAGGGGGGGCTAATGAAAAACTGTTTTTT.

The chain joins TRBV11-1 to TRBJ2-7, with D maybe TRBD1 (6 bases). Trimming took off 7 bases at V and 1 base at J, with 8 bases between the two ends. The CDR3 is made up of 12 amino acids. Looked up from germline, CDR1 is SGHAT and CDR2 is FQDESV (reference sequence). The CDR3 here is CASKGQSYEQYF. CDR3 coding DNA: TGTGCCAGCAAAGGACAGTCCTACGAGCAGTACTTC.

V is TRBV7-2 and J is TRBJ2-1; no reliable D call. Germline V gene data show CDR1 as SGHTA and CDR2 as FQGNSA. This CDR3 is 11 amino acids long. The CDR3 protein is CEGANWNEQFF. CDR3 bases: TGTGAAGGAGCGAATTGGAATGAGCAGTTCTTC. Variable domain in full (rest from reference TRBV7-2 and TRBJ2-1): GAGVSQSPSNKVTEKGKDVELRCDPISGHTALYWYRQSLGQGLEFLIYFQGNSAPDKSGLPSDRFSAERTGGSVSTLTIQRTQQEDSAVYLCEGANWNEQFFGPGTRLTVL.

CDR3 bases: TGTGCCAGCAGTTACGGCCTGGGTCAGGGGAACATTCAGTACTTC. Protein product: CASSYGLGQGNIQYF. This rearrangement joins TRBV6-5 to TRBJ2-4; D may be TRBD1 (6 bases). Trimming stripped 2 bases from V and 7 bases from J, with 15 bases between. Germline values: CDR1 MNHEY, CDR2 SVGAGI. This CDR3 contains 15 residues.

The V gene is TRBV7-9, the J gene TRBJ1-5; tentative D call: TRBD1 (5 bases). Trimming took 5 bases from V and 4 from J, leaving 12 bases between them. CDR3 size: 14 residues. Germline CDR1 reads SEHNR; CDR2 reads FQNEAQ (reference sequence). CDR3 bases: TGTGCCAGCAGCCCAAGCGGGGGGAATCAGCCCCAGCATTTT. It translates to CASSPSGGNQPQHF.